These T cell receptor beta chains were read from a single sample in a study of chemoradiotherapy in HPV16-positive cancers. TCRdb keeps only in-frame clones here, not all; method: immunoSEQ multiplex PCR. Found here are tens of thousands of clones, approximately 91% of them singletons; the top ten hold roughly 4.2%. Sequenced here: blood, sampled from a patient who underwent chemoradiotherapy. Receptors were obtained from a human donor with HPV-associated anogenital cancer. Both conserved end residues are trimmed from each CDR3.

V | CDR3
TRBV28 | ASSSPGGQEFSGANVLT
TRBV10-3 | AIRGGLAGGSVQETQY
TRBV4-2 | ASSQVKGAVHTEAF
TRBV6-1 | ASSGQAGGRDNEQF
TRBV19 | ASSINRGRGLHEQY
TRBV5-8 | ASSLAGGLGEAF
TRBV11-2 | ASSLVRGPYQETQY
TRBV7-9 | ASSLMFHEQY
TRBV5-4 | GSSLARGWTGGEGYT
TRBV19 | ASTGLAENIQY
TRBV15 | ATSRDVGDPT
TRBV7-9 | ASSLGRGYEQY
TRBV12-1 | ASSFFPRTEYSNQPQH
TRBV28 | ASCPDRASTDTQY
TRBV2 | ATSTQGLNTGELF
TRBV10-2 | ASSLRTPGANVLT
TRBV13 | ASSPGTTYWGPGELF
TRBV7-2 | ASRDGNRLSGNTIY
TRBV27 | ASSFRGEYTEAF
TRBV7-3 | ASSATSGGIDEQF
TRBV2 | ASSETGVAEAF
TRBV27 | ASSLTRVGTEAF
TRBV20-1 | SALRYNEQF
TRBV27 | ASSAYRGPANEKLF
TRBV6-6 | ASSYVSGQETQY
TRBV5-1 | ASRLTGGTEAF
TRBV6-5 | ATQGWGGYNSPLH
TRBV10-1 | ASSESSGGAGKQY
TRBV7-9 | ASSRGRGETQY
TRBV23-1 | ASSQVSSEDEQF
TRBV25-1 | ASSGQGEGYT
TRBV29-1 | SVEEYGAGNTIY
TRBV9 | ASSVGGGGWDTQY
TRBV5-1 | ASSPTTGRNTEAF
TRBV14 | ASSQGGGPHADTQY
TRBV7-6 | ASSLGGTGGAAYEQY
TRBV27 | ASSQWTSDEQY
TRBV29-1 | SVVGDLGYT
TRBV2 | ASSPGTTNEKLF
TRBV25-1 | ASRDDTGELF
TRBV29-1 | SVEDITEQY
TRBV10-2 | ASSEYLGELF
TRBV11-2 | ASSTRSKGNTEAF
TRBV28 | ASSSWEQGPISYEQY
TRBV5-6 | ASSPGLAGVGNEQF
TRBV28 | ASSLGEFNTGELF
TRBV6-5 | ASRVQGYTDTQY
TRBV6-1 | ATTTGENEQF
TRBV19 | ASSMPGTSGTYEQY
TRBV19 | ASKARGFSGYT
TRBV18 | ASSPPTGTDTQY
TRBV5-1 | ASSLGVAGYEQY
TRBV9 | ASSIRTEASPLH
TRBV14 | ASSPRHGAYGYT
TRBV7-2 | ASSLGTPLNSYEQY
TRBV30 | AWTPDRGGGYT
TRBV5-1 | ASSSGQGNNEQY
TRBV5-1 | ASATGGLYGYT
TRBV9 | ASSSSTSETDTQY
TRBV9 | ASSVDSIGISSEAF